The 20 T cell receptor beta chains below come from one sample, sequenced in a study of Ad26.COV2.S vaccination and SARS-CoV-2 variants. Assay: immunoSEQ multiplex PCR; the TCRdb copy retains only in-frame clones and omits some. The sample yields 350,000 to 500,000 clones, 90% seen once. As for treatment: around 19 received Ad26.COV2.S at low or high dose, single or two shots; 5 received placebo; per-sample allocation not given. Samples came from day 63 after the first vaccine or placebo injection. The material was peripheral blood, obtained in a trial of Ad26.COV2.S vaccine versus placebo. The receptors shown here come from a person aged 18-65 years who received the Ad26.COV2.S COVID-19 vaccine or a placebo.

This rearrangement joins TRBV28 to TRBJ2-1; 8 nucleotides align to TRBD2. There are 14 residues in the CDR3. Germline trimming cut 3 bases from V and 4 bases from J; bases unmatched to any gene: 2. CDR1 MDHEN and CDR2 SYDVKM come from the germline V gene. The CDR3 loop is CASSFQREYNEQFF. The CDR3 DNA sequence: TGTGCCAGCAGTTTTCAGCGGGAGTACAATGAGCAGTTCTTC. Using reference TRBV28 and TRBJ2-1 for the parts outside the CDR3, the full variable domain is DVKVTQSSRYLVKRTGEKVFLECVQDMDHENMFWYRQDPGLGLRLIYFSYDVKMKEKGDIPEGYSVSREKKERFSLILESASTNQTSMYLCASSFQREYNEQFFGPGTRLTVL.

V is TRBV14 and J is TRBJ2-7, with 8 bases lining up with TRBD2. V shed 1 base, J shed 3 bases, and the junction held 11 bases outside the gene matches. CDR3 length: 17 residues. Germline CDR1 SGHDN, CDR2 FVKESK. CDR3 amino acids: CASSQGPGGTTNYEQYF. The CDR3 DNA sequence: TGTGCCAGCAGCCAAGGCCCGGGGGGGACTACAAACTACGAGCAGTACTTC.

This chain links TRBV19 with TRBJ1-2, with TRBD1 matching 10 bases. The CDR3 extends over 13 amino acids. V trimming: 8 bases; J trimming: 4 bases; junction bases outside the gene matches: 4. Germline CDR1 LNHDA, CDR2 SQIVND (reference sequence). As DNA, the CDR3 is TGTGCCAGTTCCCGGGACAGGGGCTATGGCTACACCTTC. Protein: CASSRDRGYGYTF. The full variable domain, its missing parts supplied by reference TRBV19 and TRBJ1-2, is DGGITQSPKYLFRKEGQNVTLSCEQNLNHDAMYWYRQDPGQGLRLIYYSQIVNDFQKGDIAEGYSVSREKKESFPLTVTSAQKNPTAFYLCASSRDRGYGYTFGSGTRLTVV.

This clone has just one count. The J gene is TRBJ2-1, the V gene TRBV18; D could derive from TRBD1 or TRBD2 (6 bases each). The CDR3 has 15 amino acids. Per germline, CDR1 KGHSH and CDR2 LQKENI. V lost 3 bases, J lost 4 bases, and 13 bases lay in between. The DNA for the CDR3 is TGTGCCAGCTCACCTTACCGGGGGCGGTACAATGAGCAGTTCTTC. It yields the protein CASSPYRGRYNEQFF. The full variable domain, completed using reference TRBV18 and TRBJ2-1, is NAGVMQNPRHLVRRRGQEARLRCSPMKGHSHVYWYRQLPEEGLKFMVYLQKENIIDESGMPKERFSAEFPKEGPSILRIQQVVRGDSAAYFCASSPYRGRYNEQFFGPGTRLTVL.

The J gene is TRBJ2-1, the V gene TRBV6-2 or TRBV6-3, with 9 positions matching TRBD1. The ends lost 0 bases at V and 12 bases at J; junction bases unmatched: 6. Per germline, CDR1 MNHEY and CDR2 SVGEGT. The CDR3 sequence is 14 residues long. This CDR3 is CASSYSGTGSRQFF. The CDR3 region has the DNA TGTGCCAGCAGTTACTCGGGGACAGGGAGTCGGCAGTTCTTC.

This chain connects TRBV28 to TRBJ2-7; weak D call: TRBD2 (5 bases). V was pared by 8 bases and J by 0 bases, with 26 bases between. The CDR3 spans 18 residues. Germline CDR1 reads MDHEN; CDR2 reads SYDVKM. The CDR3 DNA is TGTGCCAGCTCCGCCTTCGAGGGTAAGGGCAAAAGCTCCTACGAGCAGTACTTC. It specifies CASSAFEGKGKSSYEQYF.

The chain links TRBV2 to TRBJ2-3, with a tentative D call TRBD2 (6 bases). The germline gives CDR1 SNHLY, CDR2 FYNNEI. This CDR3 has 14 residues. V dropped 0 bases and J dropped 6 bases, with 10 bases sitting between them. The CDR3 is CASSEALSGDTQYF. The CDR3 coding sequence is TGTGCCAGCAGTGAAGCGCTTAGCGGTGATACGCAGTATTTT.

The chain couples TRBV27 to TRBJ1-6; the match to TRBD1 covers 7 bases. The length of the CDR3 is 14 residues. In germline, CDR1 is MNHEY, CDR2 SMNVEV (reference sequence). J lost 9 bases, V lost 7 bases, and 9 bases had no gene match. In DNA, the CDR3 is TGTGCCAGCACCCGACAGGGAAGTCTTTCACCCCTCCACTTT. Protein sequence: CASTRQGSLSPLHF.

The chain employs TRBV30 and TRBJ2-5; D unclear. V dropped 0 bases and J dropped 2 bases, with 4 bases sitting between them. Germline lookup yields CDR1 GTSNPN and CDR2 SVGIG (reference sequence). This CDR3 comprises 12 residues. The CDR3 DNA reads TGTGCCTGGAGTGTCGGGCAAGAGACCCAGTACTTC. This codes for CAWSVGQETQYF.

J is TRBJ2-1 and V is TRBV9; 9 bases fit TRBD1. The germline V gene encodes CDR1 SGDLS and CDR2 YYNGEE. The trim removed 3 bases at V and 7 bases at J, leaving 11 bases unmatched. This CDR3 is built from 16 residues. The chain's CDR3 is CASSAPGQGGKNEQFF. The CDR3 nucleotides read TGTGCCAGCAGCGCTCCGGGACAGGGTGGTAAAAATGAGCAGTTCTTC.

This clone was recorded once. The chain carries TRBV19 and TRBJ1-3; no definite D call. CDR3 size: 15 residues. V lost 3 bases and J lost 1, with 10 bases in between. Germline CDR1 and CDR2: LNHDA and SQIVND (reference sequence). This chain's CDR3 is CASSMFGESGNTIYF. CDR3 in DNA: TGTGCCAGTAGTATGTTCGGGGAGTCTGGAAACACCATATATTTT.

This chain links TRBV25-1 with TRBJ2-5, with 9 bases lining up with TRBD2. The V and J ends lost 3 bases and 0 bases, in that order; junction bases with no gene match: 5. Germline-derived CDR1 and CDR2 are MGHDK and SYGVNS. CDR3 length equals 16 residues. The CDR3: CASSDRTSENQETQYF. CDR3 sequence (DNA): TGTGCCAGCAGTGATCGGACTAGCGAGAACCAAGAGACCCAGTACTTC.

The table lists this clone with a count of one. The chain employs TRBV11-3 and TRBJ2-1, with D unresolved. Between the trimmed V and J ends, which lost 3 bases and 8 bases, there was a span of 8 bases. The CDR3 has 12 amino acids. Looked up from germline, CDR1 is SGHNT and CDR2 is YENEEA. In DNA form, the CDR3 reads TGTGCCAGCAGCTTGCTGACGGATGAGCAGTTCTTC. It codes for CASSLLTDEQFF.

The CDR3 DNA sequence: TGTGCCAGCAGTAATCCACAGGTTTCTGGAAACACCATATATTTT. Amino acid sequence: CASSNPQVSGNTIYF. J is TRBJ1-3 and V is TRBV6-6, with D maybe TRBD1 (5 bases). Trimming shortened V by 5 bases and J by 1 base, and 12 bases separated the two germline ends. Germline lookup yields CDR1 MNHNY and CDR2 SVGAGI (reference sequence). The length of the CDR3 is 15 residues.

This CDR3 reads CASSLPQGANSGNTIYF. CDR3 DNA: TGTGCCAGCAGCTTACCTCAGGGGGCGAACTCTGGAAACACCATATATTTT. The chain links TRBV5-6 to TRBJ1-3, with TRBD1 matching over 8 bases. The CDR3 length is 17 residues. The V gene end was trimmed by 2 bases and the J gene end by 0 bases; junction bases not matched to a gene: 7. Germline V gene lookup returns CDR1 SGHDT and CDR2 YYEEEE.

The chain carries TRBV5-1 and TRBJ1-3; unclear D gene. Germline V gives CDR1 SGHRS, CDR2 YFSETQ. Trimming stripped 2 bases from V and 0 bases from J, with 9 bases between. The CDR3 consists of 15 residues. CDR3 sequence reads: CASSLSGSSGNTIYF. The CDR3 nucleotides are TGCGCCAGCAGCTTATCCGGTTCCTCTGGAAACACCATATATTTT.

DNA of the CDR3: TGTGCCAGCTCAAGGGGGGGCACTGAAGCTTTCTTT. Translation: CASSRGGTEAFF. The V gene is TRBV7-2, the J gene TRBJ1-1, with D maybe TRBD1 (6 bases). The germline gives CDR1 SGHTA, CDR2 FQGNSA. CDR3 length equals 12 residues. Trimming left V 8 bases short and J 4 bases short, with 11 bases between.

This chain uses TRBV6-2 or TRBV6-3 with TRBJ2-1; weak D call: TRBD1 (5 bases). CDR1 is MNHEY, CDR2 SVGEGT, per germline. Trimming left V 5 bases short and J 8 bases short, with 13 bases between. CDR3 length equals 13 residues. CDR3 DNA sequence: TGTGCCAGCAGTGCCTGGGGCCTAGATGAGCAGTTCTTC. Translating it yields CASSAWGLDEQFF.

This sequence joins TRBV4-3 and TRBJ1-2, with TRBD1 as a possible D gene (6 bases). Germline CDR1 and CDR2: LGHNA and YSLEER. The CDR3 has 15 residues. The V end was cut by 0 bases, the J end by 5 bases, with 13 bases between. DNA for the CDR3: TGCGCCAGCAGCCAAGATAAGGGGGGGAGATATGGCTACACCTTC. It is translated as CASSQDKGGRYGYTF.

This clone has a single count. The J gene is TRBJ2-1, the V gene TRBV29-1; TRBD1 matches 8 bases. Per the germline V gene, CDR1 is SQVTM and CDR2 is ANQGSEA. J gave up 0 bases and V 6 bases, and 4 bases lay outside the gene matches. This CDR3 has 14 residues. Written as DNA, the CDR3 is TGCAGCGTCGACAGGGGAAGCTCCTACAATGAGCAGTTCTTC. It is translated as CSVDRGSSYNEQFF.